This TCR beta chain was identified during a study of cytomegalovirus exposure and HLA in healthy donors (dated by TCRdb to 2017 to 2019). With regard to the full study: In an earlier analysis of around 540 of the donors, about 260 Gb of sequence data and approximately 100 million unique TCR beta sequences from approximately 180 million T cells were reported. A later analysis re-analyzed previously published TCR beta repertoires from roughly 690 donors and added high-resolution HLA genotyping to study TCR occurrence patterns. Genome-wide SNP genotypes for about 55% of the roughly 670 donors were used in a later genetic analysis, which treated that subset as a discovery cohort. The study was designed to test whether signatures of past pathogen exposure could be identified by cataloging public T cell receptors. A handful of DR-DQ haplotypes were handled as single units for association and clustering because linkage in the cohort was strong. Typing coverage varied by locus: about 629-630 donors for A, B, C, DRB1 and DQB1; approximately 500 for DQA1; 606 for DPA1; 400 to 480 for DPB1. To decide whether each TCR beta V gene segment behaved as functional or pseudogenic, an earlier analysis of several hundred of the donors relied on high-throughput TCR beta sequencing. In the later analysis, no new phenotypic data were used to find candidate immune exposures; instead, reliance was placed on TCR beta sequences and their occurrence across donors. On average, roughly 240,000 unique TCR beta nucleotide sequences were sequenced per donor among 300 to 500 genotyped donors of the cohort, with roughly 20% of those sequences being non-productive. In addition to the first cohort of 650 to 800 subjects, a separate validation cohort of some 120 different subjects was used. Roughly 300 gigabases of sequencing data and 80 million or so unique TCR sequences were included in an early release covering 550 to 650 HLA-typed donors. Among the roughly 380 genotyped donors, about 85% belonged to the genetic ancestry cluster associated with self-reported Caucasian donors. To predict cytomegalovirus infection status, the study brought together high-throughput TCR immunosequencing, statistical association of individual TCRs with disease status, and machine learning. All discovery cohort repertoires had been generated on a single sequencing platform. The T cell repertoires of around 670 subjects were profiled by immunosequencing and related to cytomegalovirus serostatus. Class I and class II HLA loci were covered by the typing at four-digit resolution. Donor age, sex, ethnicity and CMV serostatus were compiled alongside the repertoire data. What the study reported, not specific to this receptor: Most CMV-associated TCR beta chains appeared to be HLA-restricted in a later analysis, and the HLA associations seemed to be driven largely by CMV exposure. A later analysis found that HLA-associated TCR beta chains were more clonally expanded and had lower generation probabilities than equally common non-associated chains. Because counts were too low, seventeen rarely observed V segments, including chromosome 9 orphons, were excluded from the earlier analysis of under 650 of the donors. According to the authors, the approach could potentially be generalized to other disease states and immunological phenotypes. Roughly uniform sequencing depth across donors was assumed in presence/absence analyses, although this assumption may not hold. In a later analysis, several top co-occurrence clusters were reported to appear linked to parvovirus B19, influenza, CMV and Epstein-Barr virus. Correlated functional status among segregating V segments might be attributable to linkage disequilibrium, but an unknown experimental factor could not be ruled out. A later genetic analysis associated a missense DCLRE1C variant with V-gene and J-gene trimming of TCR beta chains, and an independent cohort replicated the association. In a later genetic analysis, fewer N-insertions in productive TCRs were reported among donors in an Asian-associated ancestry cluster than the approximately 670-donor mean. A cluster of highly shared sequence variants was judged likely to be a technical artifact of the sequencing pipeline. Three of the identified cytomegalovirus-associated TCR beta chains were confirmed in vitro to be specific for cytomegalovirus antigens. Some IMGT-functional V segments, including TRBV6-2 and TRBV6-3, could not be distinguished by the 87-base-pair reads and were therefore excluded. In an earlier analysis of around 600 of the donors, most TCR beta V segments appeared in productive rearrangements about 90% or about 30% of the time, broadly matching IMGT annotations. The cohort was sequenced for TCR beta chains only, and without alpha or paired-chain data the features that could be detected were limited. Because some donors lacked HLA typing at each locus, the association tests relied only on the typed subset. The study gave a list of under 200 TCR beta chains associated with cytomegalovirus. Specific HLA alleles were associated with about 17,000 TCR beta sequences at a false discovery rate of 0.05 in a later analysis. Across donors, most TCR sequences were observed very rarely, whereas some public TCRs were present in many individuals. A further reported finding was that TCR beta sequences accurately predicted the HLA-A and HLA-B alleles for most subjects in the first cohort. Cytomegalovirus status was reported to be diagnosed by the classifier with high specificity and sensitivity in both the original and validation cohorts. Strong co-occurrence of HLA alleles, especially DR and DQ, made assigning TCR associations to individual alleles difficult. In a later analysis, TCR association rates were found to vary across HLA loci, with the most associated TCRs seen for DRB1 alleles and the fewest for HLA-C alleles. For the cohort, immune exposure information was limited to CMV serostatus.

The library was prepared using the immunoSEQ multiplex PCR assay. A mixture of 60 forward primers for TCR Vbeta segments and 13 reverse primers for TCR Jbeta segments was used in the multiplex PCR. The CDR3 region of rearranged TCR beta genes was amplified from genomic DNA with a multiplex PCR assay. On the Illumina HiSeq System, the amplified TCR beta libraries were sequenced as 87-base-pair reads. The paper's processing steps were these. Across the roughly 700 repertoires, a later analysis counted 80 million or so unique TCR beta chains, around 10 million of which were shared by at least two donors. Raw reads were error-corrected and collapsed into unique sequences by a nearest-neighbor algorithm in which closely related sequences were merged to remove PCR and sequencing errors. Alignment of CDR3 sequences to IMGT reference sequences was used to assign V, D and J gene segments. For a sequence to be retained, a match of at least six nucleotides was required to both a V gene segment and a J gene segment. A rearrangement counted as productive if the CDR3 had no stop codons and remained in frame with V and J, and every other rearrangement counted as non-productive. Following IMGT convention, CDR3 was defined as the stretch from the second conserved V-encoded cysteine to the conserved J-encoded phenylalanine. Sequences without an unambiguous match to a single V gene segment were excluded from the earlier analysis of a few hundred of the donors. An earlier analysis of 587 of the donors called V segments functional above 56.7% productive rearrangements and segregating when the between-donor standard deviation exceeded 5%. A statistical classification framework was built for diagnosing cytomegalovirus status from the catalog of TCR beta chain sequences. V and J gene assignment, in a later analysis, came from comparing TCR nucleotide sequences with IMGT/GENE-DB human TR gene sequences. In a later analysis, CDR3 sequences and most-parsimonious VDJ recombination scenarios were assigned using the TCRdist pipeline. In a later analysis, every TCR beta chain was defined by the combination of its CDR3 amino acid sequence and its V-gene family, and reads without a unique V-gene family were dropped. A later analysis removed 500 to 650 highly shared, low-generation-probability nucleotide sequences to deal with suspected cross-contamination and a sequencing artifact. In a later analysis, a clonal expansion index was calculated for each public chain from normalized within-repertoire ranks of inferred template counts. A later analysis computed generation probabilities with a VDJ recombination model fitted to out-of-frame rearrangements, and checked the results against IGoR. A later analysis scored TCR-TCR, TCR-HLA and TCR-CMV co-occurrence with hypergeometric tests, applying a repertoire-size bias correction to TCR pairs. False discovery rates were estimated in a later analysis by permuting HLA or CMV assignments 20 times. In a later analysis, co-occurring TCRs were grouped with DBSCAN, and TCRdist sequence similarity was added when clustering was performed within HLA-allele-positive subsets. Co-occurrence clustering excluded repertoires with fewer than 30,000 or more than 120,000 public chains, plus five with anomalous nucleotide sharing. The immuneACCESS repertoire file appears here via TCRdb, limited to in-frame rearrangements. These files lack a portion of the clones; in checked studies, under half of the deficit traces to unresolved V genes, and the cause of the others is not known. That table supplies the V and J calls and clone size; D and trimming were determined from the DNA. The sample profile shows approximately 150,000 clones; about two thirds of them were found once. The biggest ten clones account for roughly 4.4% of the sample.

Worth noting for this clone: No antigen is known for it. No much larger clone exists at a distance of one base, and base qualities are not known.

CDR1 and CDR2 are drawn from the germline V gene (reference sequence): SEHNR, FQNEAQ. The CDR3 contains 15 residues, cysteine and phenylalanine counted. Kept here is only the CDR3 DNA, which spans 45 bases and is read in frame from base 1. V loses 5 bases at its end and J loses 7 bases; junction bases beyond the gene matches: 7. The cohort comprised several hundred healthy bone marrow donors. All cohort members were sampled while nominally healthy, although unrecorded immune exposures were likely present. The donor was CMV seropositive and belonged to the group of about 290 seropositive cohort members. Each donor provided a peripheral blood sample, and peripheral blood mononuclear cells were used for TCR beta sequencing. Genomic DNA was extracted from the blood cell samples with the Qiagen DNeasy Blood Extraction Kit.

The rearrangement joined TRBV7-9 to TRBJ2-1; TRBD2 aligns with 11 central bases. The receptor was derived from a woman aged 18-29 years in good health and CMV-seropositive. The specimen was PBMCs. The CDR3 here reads CASSDLAGGPNEQFF. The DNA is TGTGCCAGCAGCGACTTAGCGGGAGGGCCGAATGAGCAGTTCTTC.